This TCR beta chain derives from a study of CD8 T cells in ankylosing spondylitis. The CDR3 sequence is 14 residues long. Germline CDR1 and CDR2: SGHRS and YFSETQ. V was clipped by 3 bases and J by 1 base, with 10 bases between them. Making use of molecular barcodes, quantitative 5'-RACE generated TCR beta libraries. MiXCR was run by TCRdb on the 5' RACE reads, yielding one entry per CDR3 protein. The top ten hold about 15% of the sample, which has fewer than 500,000 distinct CDR3 sequences, under 25% seen once. General study findings and limits: Reactive arthritis synovial fluid and blood previously showed some of these motif variants. The authors reported significant enrichment of disease-linked clones in matched ankylosing spondylitis synovial fluid. Roughly eight highly homologous variants made up a TCR beta motif that seemed to typify ankylosing spondylitis blood. The disease-linked clones had a CD8+ phenotype and low blood frequencies.

Concerning this clonotype: Its specificity is not known.

The chain joins TRBV5-1 to TRBJ1-1; D might be TRBD1 (5 bases). This clonotype was obtained from a male donor with ankylosing spondylitis. The sample comprised blood, either unsorted or a sorted T cell fraction (not recorded which). The CDR3 spells CASSWGVPNTEAFF. CDR3 nucleotide sequence: TGCGCCAGCAGCTGGGGGGTCCCGAACACTGAAGCTTTCTTT.